This T cell receptor beta chain was identified during a study of T-cell memory formation after mild COVID-19. Points on this clonotype: As yet, its antigen is unknown.

TCRalpha and TCRbeta libraries used 5'RACE with constant-segment primers and UMIs. TCRdb re-derived calls from the 5' RACE reads in MiXCR, one entry per CDR3 protein. The sample comprises 410,000 or so distinct CDR3 sequences, 20% to 30% of which are singletons, and approximately 14% rests with the top ten. Study-level points and caveats: Clones that shrank (day 15 to 85) were balanced CD4/CD8, whereas later expanders leaned CD4+. Still unconfirmed is whether the second-wave clones peaking on day 37 recognized SARS-CoV-2.

In germline, CDR1 is LGHNA, CDR2 YNFKEQ. This CDR3 is 17 amino acids long. V shed 1 base, J shed 3 bases, and the junction held 7 bases outside the gene matches. This clonotype was sampled from an adult woman who had mild COVID-19 (a few samples of this study predate the infection). Cell type and time point are not known. Input material: PBMCs or a T cell subset sorted from them (not recorded which). The chain employs TRBV4-2 and TRBJ2-7, with 12 bases identical to TRBD1. The CDR3 coding sequence is TGTGCCAGCAGCCAAGCCTCCGGGACAGGGGGCCTCTACGAGCAGTACTTC. Its translation: CASSQASGTGGLYEQYF.